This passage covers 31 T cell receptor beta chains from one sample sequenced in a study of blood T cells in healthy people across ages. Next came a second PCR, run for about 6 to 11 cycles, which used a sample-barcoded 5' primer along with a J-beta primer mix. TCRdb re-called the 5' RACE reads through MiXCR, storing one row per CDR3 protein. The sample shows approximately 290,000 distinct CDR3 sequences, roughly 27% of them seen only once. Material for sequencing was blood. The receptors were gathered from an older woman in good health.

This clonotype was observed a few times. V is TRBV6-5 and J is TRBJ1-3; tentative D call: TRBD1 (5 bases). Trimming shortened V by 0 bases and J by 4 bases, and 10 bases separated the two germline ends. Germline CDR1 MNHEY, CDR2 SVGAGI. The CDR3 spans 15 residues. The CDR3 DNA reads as TGTGCCAGCAGTTACTCGGCAGGGTTGGGAAACACCATATATTTT. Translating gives CASSYSAGLGNTIYF.

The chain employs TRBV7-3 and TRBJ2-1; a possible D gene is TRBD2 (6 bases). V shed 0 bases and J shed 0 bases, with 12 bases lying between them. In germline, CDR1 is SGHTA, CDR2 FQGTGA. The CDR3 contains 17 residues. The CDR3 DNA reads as TGTGCCAGCAGCTTAACCGCTAGCGAAAGCTCCTACAATGAGCAGTTCTTC. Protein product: CASSLTASESSYNEQFF.

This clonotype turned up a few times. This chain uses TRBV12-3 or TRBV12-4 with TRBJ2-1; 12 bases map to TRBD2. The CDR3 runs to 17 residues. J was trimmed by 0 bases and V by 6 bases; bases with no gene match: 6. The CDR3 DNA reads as TGTGCCAGCAGCGGGACTAGCGGGTCCAGCTCCTACAATGAGCAGTTCTTC. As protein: CASSGTSGSSSYNEQFF.

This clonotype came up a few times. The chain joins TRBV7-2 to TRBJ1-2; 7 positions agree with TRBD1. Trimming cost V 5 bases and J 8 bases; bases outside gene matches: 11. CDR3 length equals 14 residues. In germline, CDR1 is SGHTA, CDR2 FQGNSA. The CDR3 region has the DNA TGTGCCAGCAGCGGGGGTGGGACAGATAGGGGCTACACCTTC. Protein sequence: CASSGGGTDRGYTF.

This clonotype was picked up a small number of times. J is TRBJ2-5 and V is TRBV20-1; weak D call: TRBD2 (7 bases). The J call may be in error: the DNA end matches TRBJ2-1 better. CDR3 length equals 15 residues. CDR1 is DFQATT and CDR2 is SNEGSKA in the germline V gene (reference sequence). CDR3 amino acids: CSARDGGGQIREQFF. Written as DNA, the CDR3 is TGCAGTGCTAGAGATGGGGGGGGCCAAATCCGTGAGCAGTTCTTC.

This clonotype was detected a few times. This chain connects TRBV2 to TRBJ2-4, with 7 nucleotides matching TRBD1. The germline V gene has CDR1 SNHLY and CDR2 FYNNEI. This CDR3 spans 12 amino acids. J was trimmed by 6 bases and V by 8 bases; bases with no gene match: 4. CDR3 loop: CASGTDLNIQYF. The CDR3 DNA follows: TGTGCCAGCGGGACAGACCTAAACATTCAGTACTTC.

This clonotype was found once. The CDR3, as DNA: TGTGCCAGCAGCCGGGGACCGACCCAGGGCTACACCTTC. Amino acids: CASSRGPTQGYTF. The chain joins TRBV7-9 to TRBJ1-2; weak D call: TRBD1 (5 bases). The CDR3 is made up of 13 amino acids. Deletions cut 5 bases from V and 8 bases from J, with 15 bases between. Germline lookup yields CDR1 SEHNR and CDR2 FQNEAQ (reference sequence).

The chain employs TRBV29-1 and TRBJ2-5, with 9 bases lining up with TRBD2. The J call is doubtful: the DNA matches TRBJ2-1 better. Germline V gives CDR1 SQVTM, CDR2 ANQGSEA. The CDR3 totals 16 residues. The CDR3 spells CSGQIPGLATYNEQFF. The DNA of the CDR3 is TGCAGCGGACAGATTCCGGGACTAGCAACCTACAATGAGCAGTTCTTC.

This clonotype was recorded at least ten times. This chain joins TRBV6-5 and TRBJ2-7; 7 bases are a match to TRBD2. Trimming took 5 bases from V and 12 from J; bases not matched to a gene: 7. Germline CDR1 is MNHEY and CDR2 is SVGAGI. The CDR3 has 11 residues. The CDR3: CASSTRTRSYF. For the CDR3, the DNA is TGTGCCAGCAGTACAAGGACTAGGTCGTACTTC.

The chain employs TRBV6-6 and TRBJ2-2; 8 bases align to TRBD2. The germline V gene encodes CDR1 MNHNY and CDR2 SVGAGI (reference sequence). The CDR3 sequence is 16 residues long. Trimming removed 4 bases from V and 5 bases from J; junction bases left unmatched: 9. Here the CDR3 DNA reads TGTGCCAGCAGTTCCAGCGGGAGCGGGGGAACCGGGGAGCTGTTTTTT. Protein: CASSSSGSGGTGELFF.

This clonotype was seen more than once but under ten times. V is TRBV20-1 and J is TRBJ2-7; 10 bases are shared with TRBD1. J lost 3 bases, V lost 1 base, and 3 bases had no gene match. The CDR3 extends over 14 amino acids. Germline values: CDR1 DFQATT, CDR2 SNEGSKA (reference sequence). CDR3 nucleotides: TGCAGTGCTAGAGCTCGGACAGGGGGCTACGAGCAGTACTTC. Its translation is CSARARTGGYEQYF.

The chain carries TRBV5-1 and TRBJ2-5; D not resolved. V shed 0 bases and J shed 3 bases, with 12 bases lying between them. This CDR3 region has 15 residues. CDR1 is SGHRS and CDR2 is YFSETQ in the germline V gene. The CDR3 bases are TGCGCCAGCAGCTTGGAAGGGTTCCTGGAAGAGACCCAGTACTTC. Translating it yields CASSLEGFLEETQYF. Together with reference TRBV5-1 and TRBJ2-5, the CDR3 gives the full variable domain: KAGVTQTPRYLIKTRGQQVTLSCSPISGHRSVSWYQQTPGQGLQFLFEYFSETQRNKGNFPGRFSGRQFSNSRSEMNVSTLELGDSALYLCASSLEGFLEETQYFGPGTRLLVL.

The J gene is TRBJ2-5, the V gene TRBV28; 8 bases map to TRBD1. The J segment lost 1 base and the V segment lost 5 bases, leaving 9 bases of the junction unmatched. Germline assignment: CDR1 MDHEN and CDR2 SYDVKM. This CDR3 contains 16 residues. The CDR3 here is CASSATLQGGQETQYF. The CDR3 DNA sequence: TGTGCCAGCAGTGCCACCTTACAGGGGGGCCAAGAGACCCAGTACTTC.

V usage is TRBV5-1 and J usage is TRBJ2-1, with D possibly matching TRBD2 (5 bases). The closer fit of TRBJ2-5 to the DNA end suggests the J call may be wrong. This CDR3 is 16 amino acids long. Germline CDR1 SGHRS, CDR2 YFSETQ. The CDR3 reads CASSSLYLAAQETQYF. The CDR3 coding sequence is TGCGCCAGCAGCTCACTCTACCTAGCTGCGCAAGAGACCCAGTACTTC.

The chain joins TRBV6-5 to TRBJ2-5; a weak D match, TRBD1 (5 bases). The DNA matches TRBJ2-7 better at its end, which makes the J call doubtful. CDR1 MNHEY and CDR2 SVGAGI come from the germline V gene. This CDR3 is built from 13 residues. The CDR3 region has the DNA TGTGCCAGCAGTTTCAGGGCGTCCTACGAGCAGTACTTC. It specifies CASSFRASYEQYF.

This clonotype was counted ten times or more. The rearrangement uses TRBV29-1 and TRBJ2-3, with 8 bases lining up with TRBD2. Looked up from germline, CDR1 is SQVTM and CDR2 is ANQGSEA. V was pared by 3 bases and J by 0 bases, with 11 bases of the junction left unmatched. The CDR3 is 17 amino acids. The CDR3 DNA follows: TGCAGCGTTGACCGGTTAAGAGCGGGAGAAAGCACAGATACGCAGTATTTT. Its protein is CSVDRLRAGESTDTQYF.

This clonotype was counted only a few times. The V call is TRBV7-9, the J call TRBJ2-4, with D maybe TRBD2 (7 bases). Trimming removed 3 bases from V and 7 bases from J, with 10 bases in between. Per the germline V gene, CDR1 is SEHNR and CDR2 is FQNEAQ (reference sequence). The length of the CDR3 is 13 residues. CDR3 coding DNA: TGTGCCAGCAGCTTCGGGGGGCGGAACATTCAGTACTTC. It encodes CASSFGGRNIQYF.

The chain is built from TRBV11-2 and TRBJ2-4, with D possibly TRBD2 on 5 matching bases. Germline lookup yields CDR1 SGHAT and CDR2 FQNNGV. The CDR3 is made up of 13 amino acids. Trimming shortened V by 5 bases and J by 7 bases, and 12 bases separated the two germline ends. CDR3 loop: CASSLGELNIQYF. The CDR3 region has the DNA TGTGCCAGCAGCCTCGGGGAGTTGAACATTCAGTACTTC.

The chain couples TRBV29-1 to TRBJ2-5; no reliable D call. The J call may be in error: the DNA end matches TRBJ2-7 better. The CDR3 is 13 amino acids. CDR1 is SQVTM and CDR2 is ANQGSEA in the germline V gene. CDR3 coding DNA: TGCAGCGTTGAAGAGGGTAGCTCCTACGAGCAGTACTTC. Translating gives CSVEEGSSYEQYF.

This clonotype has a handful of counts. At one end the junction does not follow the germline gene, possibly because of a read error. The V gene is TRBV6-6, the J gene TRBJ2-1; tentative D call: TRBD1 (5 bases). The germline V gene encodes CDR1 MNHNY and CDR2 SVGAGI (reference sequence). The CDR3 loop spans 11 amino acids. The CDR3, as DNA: TGTGCCAGCAGTCCTCAGAAGGGGCAGCTCTTC. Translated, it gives CASSPQKGQLF.

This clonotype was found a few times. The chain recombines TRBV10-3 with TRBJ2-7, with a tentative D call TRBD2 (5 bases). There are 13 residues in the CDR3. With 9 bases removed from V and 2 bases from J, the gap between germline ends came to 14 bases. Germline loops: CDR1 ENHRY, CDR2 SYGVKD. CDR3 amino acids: CAMASPNTYEQYF. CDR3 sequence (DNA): TGTGCCATGGCTAGCCCCAATACCTACGAGCAGTACTTC.

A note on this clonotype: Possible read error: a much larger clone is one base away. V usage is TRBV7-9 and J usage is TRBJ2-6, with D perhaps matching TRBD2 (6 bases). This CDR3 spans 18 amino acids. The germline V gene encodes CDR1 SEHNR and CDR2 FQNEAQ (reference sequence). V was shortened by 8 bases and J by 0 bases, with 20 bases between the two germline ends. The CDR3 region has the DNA TGTGCCAGCCTCCGCGGGGCATCCGCAGACTCTGGGGCCAACGTCCTGACTTTC. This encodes CASLRGASADSGANVLTF.

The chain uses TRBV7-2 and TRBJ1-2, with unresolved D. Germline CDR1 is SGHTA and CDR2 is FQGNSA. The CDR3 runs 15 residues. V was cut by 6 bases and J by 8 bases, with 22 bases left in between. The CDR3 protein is CASSSFWSGLRGYTF. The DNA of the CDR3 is TGTGCCAGCAGTTCGTTTTGGAGTGGGCTGCGGGGCTACACCTTC. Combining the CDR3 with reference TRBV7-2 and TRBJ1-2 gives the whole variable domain GAGVSQSPSNKVTEKGKDVELRCDPISGHTALYWYRQSLGQGLEFLIYFQGNSAPDKSGLPSDRFSAERTGGSVSTLTIQRTQQEDSAVYLCASSSFWSGLRGYTFGSGTRLTVV.

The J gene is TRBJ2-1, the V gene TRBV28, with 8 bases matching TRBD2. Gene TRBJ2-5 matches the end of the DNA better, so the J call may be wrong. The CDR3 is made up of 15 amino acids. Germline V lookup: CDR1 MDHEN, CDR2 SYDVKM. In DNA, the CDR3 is TGTGCCAGCAGGCGGGGGGTTCACCAACAAGAGACCCAGTACTTC. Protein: CASRRGVHQQETQYF.

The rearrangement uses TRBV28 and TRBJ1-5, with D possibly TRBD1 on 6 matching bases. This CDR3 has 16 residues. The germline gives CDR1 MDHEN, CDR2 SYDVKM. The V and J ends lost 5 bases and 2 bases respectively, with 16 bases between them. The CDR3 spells CASSLLTGPRNQPQHF. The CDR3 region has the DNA TGTGCCAGCAGTCTCCTTACAGGGCCTCGCAATCAGCCCCAGCATTTT.

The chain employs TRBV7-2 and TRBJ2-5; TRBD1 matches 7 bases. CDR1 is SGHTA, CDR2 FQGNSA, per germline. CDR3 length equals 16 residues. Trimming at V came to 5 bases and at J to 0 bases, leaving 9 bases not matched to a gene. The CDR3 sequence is CASSPGQIKYQETQYF. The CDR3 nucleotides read TGTGCCAGCAGCCCGGGACAGATCAAGTACCAAGAGACCCAGTACTTC.

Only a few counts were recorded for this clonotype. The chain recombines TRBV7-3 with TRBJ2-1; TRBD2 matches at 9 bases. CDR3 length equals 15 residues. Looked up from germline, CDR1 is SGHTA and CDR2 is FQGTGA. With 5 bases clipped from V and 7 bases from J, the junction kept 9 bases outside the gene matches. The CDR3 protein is CASSATSGEGNEQFF. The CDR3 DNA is TGTGCCAGCAGCGCGACTAGCGGAGAGGGTAATGAGCAGTTCTTC.

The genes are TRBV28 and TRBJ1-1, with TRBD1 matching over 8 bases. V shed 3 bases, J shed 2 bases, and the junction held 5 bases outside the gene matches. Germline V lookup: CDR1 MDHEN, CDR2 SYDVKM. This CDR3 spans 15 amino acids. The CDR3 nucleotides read TGTGCCAGCAGTTTCAGGGGGCGTACAAACACTGAAGCTTTCTTT. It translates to CASSFRGRTNTEAFF.

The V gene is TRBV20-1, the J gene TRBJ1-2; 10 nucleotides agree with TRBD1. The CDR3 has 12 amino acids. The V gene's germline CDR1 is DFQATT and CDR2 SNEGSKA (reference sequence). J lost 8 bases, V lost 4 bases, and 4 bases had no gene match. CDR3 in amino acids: CSAKQGQGGYTF. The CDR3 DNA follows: TGCAGTGCTAAACAGGGACAGGGGGGCTACACCTTC.

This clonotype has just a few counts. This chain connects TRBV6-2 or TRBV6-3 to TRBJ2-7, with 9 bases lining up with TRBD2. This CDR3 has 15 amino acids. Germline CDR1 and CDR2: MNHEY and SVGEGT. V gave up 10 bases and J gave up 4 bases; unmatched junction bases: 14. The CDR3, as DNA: TGTGCCACCACCCGGGATAGCGGGAGCACTTACGAGCAGTACTTC. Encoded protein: CATTRDSGSTYEQYF.

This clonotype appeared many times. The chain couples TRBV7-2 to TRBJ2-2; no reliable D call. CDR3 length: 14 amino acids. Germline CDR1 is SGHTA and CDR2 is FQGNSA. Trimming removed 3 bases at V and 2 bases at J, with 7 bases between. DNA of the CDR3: TGTGCCAGCAGCTTGTCCCTAAACACCGGGGAGCTGTTTTTT. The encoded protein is CASSLSLNTGELFF.